Below, 9 T cell receptor beta chains from the same sample are listed, as sequenced in a study of T-cell memory formation after mild COVID-19. Using its own MiXCR run on the 5' RACE reads, TCRdb lists one record per CDR3 protein. The sample records 250,000 to 350,000 distinct CDR3 sequences, 19% being singletons. Sequenced input: PBMCs or a T cell subset sorted from them (not recorded which). The receptors stem from a man between 18 and 35 years old who had mild COVID-19 (a few samples of this study predate the infection). Cell type and time point are not known.

This clonotype came up many times. The chain uses TRBV7-2 and TRBJ2-1; TRBD1 matches 8 bases. Per the germline V gene, CDR1 is SGHTA and CDR2 is FQGNSA. V lost 7 bases to trimming and J lost 3 bases; unmatched junction nucleotides: 5. This CDR3 contains 14 residues. DNA of the CDR3: TGTGCCAGCAACCGGGACAGGATCTACAATGAGCAGTTCTTC. It specifies CASNRDRIYNEQFF.

This clonotype was seen repeatedly, ten times or more. The chain joins TRBV7-2 to TRBJ2-1; 8 bases agree with TRBD2. The CDR3 sequence is 18 residues long. V trimming: 5 bases; J trimming: 4 bases; junction bases outside the gene matches: 16. Germline CDR1 reads SGHTA; CDR2 reads FQGNSA. CDR3 amino acids: CASSPSGGSGNLYNEQFF. CDR3 bases: TGTGCCAGCAGCCCCAGTGGGGGTAGCGGGAATCTTTACAATGAGCAGTTCTTC. The entire variable domain, with the rest obtained from reference TRBV7-2 and TRBJ2-1, is as follows: GAGVSQSPSNKVTEKGKDVELRCDPISGHTALYWYRQSLGQGLEFLIYFQGNSAPDKSGLPSDRFSAERTGGSVSTLTIQRTQQEDSAVYLCASSPSGGSGNLYNEQFFGPGTRLTVL.

The table lists this clonotype with many counts. One end of the junction is discordant with germline, which a read error may explain. The chain couples TRBV5-1 to TRBJ1-3; weak D call: TRBD1 (5 bases). This CDR3 region has 14 residues. Germline assignment: CDR1 SGHRS and CDR2 YFSETQ. The CDR3 protein is CASSLDSSGNTIYF. CDR3 in DNA: TGTGCCAGCTCACTCGACAGCTCTGGAAACACCATATATTTT.

This clonotype has only a few counts. The chain is built from TRBV20-1 and TRBJ1-1; D might be TRBD1 (5 bases). Germline assignment: CDR1 DFQATT and CDR2 SNEGSKA (reference sequence). Trimming shortened V by 6 bases and J by 1 base, and 12 bases separated the two germline ends. The CDR3 runs to 13 residues. CDR3 sequence: CSAIRAANTEAFF. The CDR3 DNA follows: TGCAGTGCGATCAGGGCCGCGAACACTGAAGCTTTCTTT.

The chain couples TRBV6-1 to TRBJ2-7, with 11 bases aligning to TRBD1. Per germline, CDR1 MNHNS and CDR2 SASEGT. With V trimmed by 6 bases and J by 7 bases, 5 bases remained unmatched. The CDR3 spans 13 residues. Here the CDR3 DNA reads TGTGCCAGCAGCTGGGACAGGGGGTATGAGCAGTACGTC. Translation gives CASSWDRGYEQYV.

Only a few counts were recorded for this clonotype. The V and J genes are TRBV7-9 and TRBJ1-4; unclear D gene. This CDR3 region has 13 residues. Germline V gives CDR1 SEHNR, CDR2 FQNEAQ (reference sequence). Trimming took off 7 bases at V and 8 bases at J, with 14 bases between the two ends. CDR3 sequence: CASTPVADEKLFF. As DNA, the CDR3 is TGTGCCAGCACCCCGGTGGCAGACGAAAAACTGTTTTTT.

This clonotype was seen a handful of times. The V gene is TRBV7-3, the J gene TRBJ2-1; 8 bases are a match to TRBD2. The trim removed 6 bases at V and 2 bases at J, leaving 6 bases unmatched. The CDR3 totals 15 residues. Germline CDR1 is SGHTA and CDR2 is FQGTGA. CDR3 amino acids: CASSNGGAPYNEQFF. The CDR3 bases are TGTGCCAGCAGTAACGGGGGGGCCCCCTACAATGAGCAGTTCTTC.

The chain has TRBV4-1 and TRBJ2-2; maybe TRBD2 (5 bases). Per germline, CDR1 MGHRA and CDR2 YSYEKL. V dropped 1 base and J dropped 6 bases, with 15 bases sitting between them. CDR3 length: 16 amino acids. The CDR3 loop reads CASSQVAGVEPGELFF. Written as DNA, the CDR3 is TGCGCCAGCAGCCAAGTCGCCGGGGTTGAGCCCGGGGAGCTGTTTTTT.

This rearrangement joins TRBV30 to TRBJ2-4, with D possibly being TRBD1 (6 bases). The germline V and J ends were trimmed by 5 bases and 0 bases, with 11 bases remaining between them. The CDR3 runs to 14 residues. The germline gives CDR1 GTSNPN, CDR2 SVGIG (reference sequence). The CDR3: CAWGTGLAKNIQYF. In DNA, the CDR3 is TGTGCCTGGGGTACAGGGTTAGCCAAAAACATTCAGTACTTC.